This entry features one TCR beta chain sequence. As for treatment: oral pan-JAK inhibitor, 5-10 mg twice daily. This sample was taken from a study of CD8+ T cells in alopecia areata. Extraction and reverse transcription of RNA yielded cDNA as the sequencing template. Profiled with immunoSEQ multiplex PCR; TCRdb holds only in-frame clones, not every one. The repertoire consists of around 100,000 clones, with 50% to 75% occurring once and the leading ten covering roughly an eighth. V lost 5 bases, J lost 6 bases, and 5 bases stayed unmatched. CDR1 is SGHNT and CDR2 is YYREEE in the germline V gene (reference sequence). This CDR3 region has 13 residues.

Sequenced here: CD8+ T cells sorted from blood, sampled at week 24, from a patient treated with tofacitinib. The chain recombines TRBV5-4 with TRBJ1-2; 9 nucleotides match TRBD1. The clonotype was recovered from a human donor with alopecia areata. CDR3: CASRPDRGHGYTF. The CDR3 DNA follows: TGTGCCAGCAGACCGGACAGGGGTCATGGCTACACCTTC.